These T cell receptor beta chains were read from a single sample in a study of early T cells in non-severe SARS-CoV-2 infection. Each CDR3 protein gets one entry after TCRdb re-called the 5' RACE reads with MiXCR. The sample has tens of thousands of distinct CDR3 sequences, 12% seen once. Sequencing was performed on whole blood. Every receptor here comes from an adult who was a healthcare worker with PCR-confirmed SARS-CoV-2 infection or an uninfected control (not recorded which). CDR3s include the opening cysteine and the closing phenylalanine or tryptophan. D genes are given only for firm matches. Size is omitted from some rows. Given values are once, few, many or a class for expanded clones.

TRBJ2-6 | TRBV10-1 | - | few | 15 | TGCGCCCGAGGGCACAGGCGTTCTGGGGCCAACGTCCTGACTTTC | CARGHRRSGANVLTF
TRBJ2-3 | TRBV29-1 | TRBD2 | - | 15 | TGCAGCGTCGGGGTACTAGCGGGAGTAACAGATACGCAGTATTTT | CSVGVLAGVTDTQYF
TRBJ1-6 | TRBV9 | TRBD1 | many | 12 | TGTGCCAGTGGACAGGGGAATTCACCCCTCCACTTT | CASGQGNSPLHF
TRBJ2-1 | TRBV6-5 | TRBD2 | many | 15 | TGTGCCAGCAGCTACGGGACTAGCGCCTACAATGAGCAGTTCTTC | CASSYGTSAYNEQFF
TRBJ1-1 | TRBV6-2/TRBV6-3 | - | many | 14 | TGTGCCAGCAGTGGAGTGGGGAGGAACACTGAAGCTTTCTTT | CASSGVGRNTEAFF
TRBJ2-7 | TRBV11-2 | - | many | 16 | TGTGCCAGCAGCCCCATCGCCAGGCGGGGTCCCTACGAGCAGTACTTC | CASSPIARRGPYEQYF
TRBJ2-7 | TRBV19 | TRBD2 | few | 12 | TGTGCCAGTAGTATCGGGGGGGCCGAGCAGTACTTC | CASSIGGAEQYF
TRBJ2-7 | TRBV10-3 | - | many | 13 | TGTGCCATCAGTGACCTCGGGGCTATAGAGCAGTACTTC | CAISDLGAIEQYF
TRBJ1-6 | TRBV7-2 | - | - | 15 | TGTGCCAGCAGCTTAGAAGCAGGCAGCATTTCACCCCTCCACTTT | CASSLEAGSISPLHF
TRBJ2-3 | TRBV7-8 | - | many | 12 | TGTGCCAGCAGCGACAACACAGATACGCAGTATTTT | CASSDNTDTQYF
TRBJ2-7 | TRBV9 | - | few | 15 | TGTGCCAGCAGCCCAGGGACGGACTTAACCTACGAGCAGTACTTC | CASSPGTDLTYEQYF
TRBJ1-5 | TRBV6-6 | - | few | 15 | TGTGCCAGCAATCTCGACATTTGGAGCAATCAGCCCCAGCATTTT | CASNLDIWSNQPQHF
TRBJ1-2 | TRBV29-1 | - | many | 12 | TGCAGCGTTGGTACAAGTGTCTATGGCTACACCTTC | CSVGTSVYGYTF
TRBJ1-5 | TRBV28 | TRBD1 | - | 15 | TGTGCCAGCAGTCCCCTGACAGGGGGCTTTCAGCCCCAGCATTTT | CASSPLTGGFQPQHF
TRBJ2-1 | TRBV7-3 | TRBD2 | - | 16 | TGTGCCAGCAGCTATGGTAGCGGGAGTGGATACAATGAGCAGTTCTTC | CASSYGSGSGYNEQFF
TRBJ2-7 | TRBV27 | - | many | 12 | TGTGCCAGCAGAGGGACCTCCTACGAGCAGTACTTC | CASRGTSYEQYF
TRBJ2-7 | TRBV18 | TRBD1 | few | 14 | TGTGCCAGCTCGTACAGACAGGGCGCCTACGAGCAGTACTTC | CASSYRQGAYEQYF
TRBJ2-2 | TRBV11-2 | - | - | 12 | TGTGCCAGCAGCTTAAAAAGGGGGGAGCTGTTTTTT | CASSLKRGELFF
TRBJ2-1 | TRBV4-2 | - | - | 14 | TGTGCCAGCAGCCCGGCGAAAACCTACAATGAGCAGTTCTTC | CASSPAKTYNEQFF
TRBJ2-5 | TRBV2 | - | - | 14 | TGTGCCAGCAGTCATCCGGGACACCTGGAGACCCAGTACTTC | CASSHPGHLETQYF
TRBJ1-4 | TRBV20-1 | - | few | 11 | TGCAGTGCTAGAGTTGTCGAAAAACTGTTTTTT | CSARVVEKLFF
TRBJ2-7 | TRBV29-1 | - | - | 15 | TGCAGCGTTGAGAAAGGGGACTCAAGCTCCTACGAGCAGTACTTC | CSVEKGDSSSYEQYF
TRBJ2-5 | TRBV6-5 | TRBD1 | few | 15 | TGTGCCAGCAGTTACTCGGGACAGGGGGGCGAGACCCAGTACTTC | CASSYSGQGGETQYF
TRBJ2-1 | TRBV28 | TRBD2 | few | 19 | TGTGCCAGCAGTCCTCCTGGGACTAGCGGGAGGGCCTCCTACAATGAGCAGTTCTTC | CASSPPGTSGRASYNEQFF
TRBJ2-3 | TRBV18 | - | - | 13 | TGTGCCAGCTCACCGGAGGGGGCGGATACGCAGTATTTT | CASSPEGADTQYF
TRBJ2-1 | TRBV10-3 | TRBD2 | few | 14 | TGTGCCACCTCCGGGACTAGCAGCTACAATGAGCAGTTCTTC | CATSGTSSYNEQFF
TRBJ1-5 | TRBV2 | TRBD1 | few | 15 | TGTGCCAGCAGCCTAGACAGGGGGGGCAATCAGCCCCAGCATTTT | CASSLDRGGNQPQHF
TRBJ1-1 | TRBV18 | - | many | 14 | TGTGCCAGCTCCTCGGCCCGGGAGGGCACTGAAGCTTTCTTT | CASSSAREGTEAFF
TRBJ2-7 | TRBV18 | - | many | 13 | TGTGCCAGCTCACCCGGACAGTCCTACGAGCAGTACTTC | CASSPGQSYEQYF
TRBJ2-5 | TRBV5-1 | - | - | 13 | TGCGCCAGCAGCCTTCCGGACAGAGAGACCCAGTACTTC | CASSLPDRETQYF
TRBJ1-2 | TRBV5-4 | - | many | 14 | TGTGCCAGCAGCTGGGCAGGGGATAACTATGGCTACACCTTC | CASSWAGDNYGYTF
TRBJ2-1 | TRBV29-1 | - | - | 15 | TGCAGCGTGGGAAGGGGTAGAGGTTCCGTAAATGAGCAGTTCTTC | CSVGRGRGSVNEQFF
TRBJ2-1 | TRBV7-9 | - | few | 16 | TGTGCCAGCAGCTCCGACGGGACCTCTTTGAGGGATGAGCAGTTCTTC | CASSSDGTSLRDEQFF
TRBJ2-1 | TRBV6-2/TRBV6-3 | - | many | 15 | TGTGCCAGCAGTTCGGGGGAGTCCGTGTACAATGAGCAGTTCTTC | CASSSGESVYNEQFF
TRBJ2-7 | TRBV5-6 | TRBD2 | few | 16 | TGTGCCAGCAGCTTGCCCCTAGCGGGGGTTTACTACGAGCAGTACTTC | CASSLPLAGVYYEQYF
TRBJ2-7 | TRBV4-3 | TRBD1 | - | 15 | TGCGCCAGCAGCCAGGGGACAGGGAGCTCCTACGAGCAGTACTTC | CASSQGTGSSYEQYF
TRBJ1-3 | TRBV2 | - | - | 13 | TGTGCCAGCAGCTTAACCTATGGAAACACCATATATTTT | CASSLTYGNTIYF
TRBJ2-3 | TRBV20-1 | - | - | 18 | TGCAGTGCTAGAGCCCGGACGGAACGGGAGAGGAGGACAGATACGCAGTATTTT | CSARARTERERRTDTQYF
TRBJ1-2 | TRBV3-1 | - | - | 15 | TGTGCCAGCAGCCAAGAAGGGGCCCCCAACTATGGCTACACCTTC | CASSQEGAPNYGYTF
TRBJ1-2 | TRBV2 | - | many | 12 | TGTGCCATCCAGGAGGCAGGGTATGGCTACACCTTC | CAIQEAGYGYTF
TRBJ2-2 | TRBV6-6 | - | few | 19 | TGTGCCAGCAGTTACTCGGGGCAGCTGACACGAGAGAACACCGGGGAGCTGTTTTTT | CASSYSGQLTRENTGELFF
TRBJ2-7 | TRBV7-9 | TRBD1 | many | 13 | TGTGCCAGCAGCGCCGGGGACAGCTACGAGCAGTACTTC | CASSAGDSYEQYF
TRBJ2-7 | TRBV4-3 | - | many | 15 | TGCGCCAGCAGCCAAGGGGCCGGGGGCACCTACGAGCAGTACTTC | CASSQGAGGTYEQYF
TRBJ2-7 | TRBV28 | - | - | 14 | TGTGCCAGCAGTCCCCCTGGATCGACCTACGAGCAGTACTTC | CASSPPGSTYEQYF
TRBJ2-3 | TRBV7-7 | - | few | 13 | TGTGCTAGCAGCTTAGAGGATAAATATACGCAGTATTTT | CASSLEDKYTQYF
TRBJ2-3 | TRBV7-9 | - | - | 14 | TGTGCCAGCAGCTTAGCGGCCCAGACAGATACGCAGTATTTT | CASSLAAQTDTQYF
TRBJ1-2 | TRBV19 | TRBD1 | few | 14 | TGTGCCAGTACTGGCCAGGGGGAGTCCTATGGCTACACCTTC | CASTGQGESYGYTF
TRBJ2-7 | TRBV28 | - | - | 14 | TGTGCCAGCAGTTTATTACAGGGCATCAACGAGCAGTACTTC | CASSLLQGINEQYF
TRBJ1-2 | TRBV6-5 | - | many | 16 | TGTGCCAGCAGTTACTTGCCCATAGGCCCTGGCTATGGCTACACCTTC | CASSYLPIGPGYGYTF
TRBJ1-2 | TRBV6-2/TRBV6-3 | - | many | 14 | TGTGCCAGCAGTTTTCCGGGGACCCACTATGGCTACACCTTC | CASSFPGTHYGYTF
TRBJ2-5 | TRBV29-1 | TRBD1 | - | 15 | TGCAGCGTTGAAGCGGACAGGGGGCGGGCTGAGACCCAGTACTTC | CSVEADRGRAETQYF
TRBJ2-7 | TRBV20-1 | - | many | 11 | TGCAGTGCTAGAAGGTTCTACGAGCAGTACTTC | CSARRFYEQYF
TRBJ2-1 | TRBV7-9 | TRBD2 | many | 16 | TGTGCCAGCAGCTTAGCGCGAGCGGGGGGGTACAATGAGCAGTTCTTC | CASSLARAGGYNEQFF
TRBJ2-1 | TRBV7-8 | TRBD1 | few | 15 | TGTGCCAGCAGCCAGGGGGAAAGTTTGTACAATGAGCAGTTCTTC | CASSQGESLYNEQFF
TRBJ2-1 | TRBV11-2 | TRBD2 | many | 12 | TGTGCCAGCAGTTCTAGCGGCAATGAGCAGTTCTTC | CASSSSGNEQFF